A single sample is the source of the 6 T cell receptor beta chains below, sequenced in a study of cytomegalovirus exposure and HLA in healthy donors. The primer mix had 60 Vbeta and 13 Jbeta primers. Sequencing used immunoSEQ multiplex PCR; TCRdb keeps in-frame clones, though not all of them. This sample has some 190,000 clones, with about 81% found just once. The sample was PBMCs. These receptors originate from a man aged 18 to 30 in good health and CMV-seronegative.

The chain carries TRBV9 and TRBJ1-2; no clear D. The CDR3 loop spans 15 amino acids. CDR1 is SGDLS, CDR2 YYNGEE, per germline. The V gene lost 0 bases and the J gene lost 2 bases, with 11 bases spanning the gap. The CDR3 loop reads CASSVAGTDNYGYTF. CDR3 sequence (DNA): TGTGCCAGCAGCGTAGCGGGAACAGACAACTATGGCTACACCTTC.

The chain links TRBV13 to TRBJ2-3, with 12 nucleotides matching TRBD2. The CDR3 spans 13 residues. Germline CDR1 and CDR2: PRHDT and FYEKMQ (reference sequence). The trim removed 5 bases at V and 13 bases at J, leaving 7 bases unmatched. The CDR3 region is CASSRQTSGRKYF. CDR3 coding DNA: TGTGCCAGCAGCCGCCAGACTAGCGGGAGAAAGTATTTT.

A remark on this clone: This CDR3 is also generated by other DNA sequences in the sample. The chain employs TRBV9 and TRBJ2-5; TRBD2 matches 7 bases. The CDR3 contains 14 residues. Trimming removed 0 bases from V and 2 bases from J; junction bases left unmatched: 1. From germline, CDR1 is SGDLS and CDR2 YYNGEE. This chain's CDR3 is CASSVGGGQETQYF. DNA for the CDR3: TGTGCCAGCAGCGTAGGGGGGGGGCAAGAGACCCAGTACTTC.

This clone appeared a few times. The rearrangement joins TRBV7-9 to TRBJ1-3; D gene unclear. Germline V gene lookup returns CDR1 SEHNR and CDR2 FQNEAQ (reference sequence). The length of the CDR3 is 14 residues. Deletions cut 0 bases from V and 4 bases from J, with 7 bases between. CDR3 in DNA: TGTGCCAGCAGCTTAGCGTCCCAGGGAAACACCATATATTTT. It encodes CASSLASQGNTIYF.

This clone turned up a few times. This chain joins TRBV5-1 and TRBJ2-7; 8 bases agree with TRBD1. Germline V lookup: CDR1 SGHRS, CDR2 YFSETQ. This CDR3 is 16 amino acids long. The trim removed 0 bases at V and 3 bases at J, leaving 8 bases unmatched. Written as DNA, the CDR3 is TGCGCCAGCAGCTTGGCCCCCGGGACAGGATACTACGAGCAGTACTTC. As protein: CASSLAPGTGYYEQYF. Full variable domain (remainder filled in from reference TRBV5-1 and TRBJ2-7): KAGVTQTPRYLIKTRGQQVTLSCSPISGHRSVSWYQQTPGQGLQFLFEYFSETQRNKGNFPGRFSGRQFSNSRSEMNVSTLELGDSALYLCASSLAPGTGYYEQYFGPGTRLTVT.

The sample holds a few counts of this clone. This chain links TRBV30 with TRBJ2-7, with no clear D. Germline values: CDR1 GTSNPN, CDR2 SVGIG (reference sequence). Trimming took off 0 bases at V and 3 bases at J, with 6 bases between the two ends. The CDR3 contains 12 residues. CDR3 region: CAWSVSVYEQYF. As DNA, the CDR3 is TGTGCCTGGAGTGTGTCTGTCTACGAGCAGTACTTC.